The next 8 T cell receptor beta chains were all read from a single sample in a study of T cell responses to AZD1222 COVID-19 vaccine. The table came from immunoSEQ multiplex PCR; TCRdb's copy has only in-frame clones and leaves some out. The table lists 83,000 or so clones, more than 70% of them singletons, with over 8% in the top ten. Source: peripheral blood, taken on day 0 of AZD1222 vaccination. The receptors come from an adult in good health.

In DNA, the CDR3 is TGTGCCAGCAGCCAAGGGGGCATCAGGGGCTACACCTTC. It codes for CASSQGGIRGYTF. The chain employs TRBV3-1 (or the pseudogene TRBV3-2) and TRBJ1-2; weak D call: TRBD1 (5 bases). The CDR3 contains 13 residues. The V gene's germline CDR1 is LGHDT and CDR2 YNNKEL (reference sequence). V was trimmed by 1 base and J by 8 bases, leaving 11 bases between them.

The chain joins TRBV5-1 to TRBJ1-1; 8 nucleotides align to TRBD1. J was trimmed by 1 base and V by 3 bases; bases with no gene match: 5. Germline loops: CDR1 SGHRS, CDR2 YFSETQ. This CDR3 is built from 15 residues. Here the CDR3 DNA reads TGCGCCAGCAGCTCGTTGACAGGGGCGAACACTGAAGCTTTCTTT. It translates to CASSSLTGANTEAFF.

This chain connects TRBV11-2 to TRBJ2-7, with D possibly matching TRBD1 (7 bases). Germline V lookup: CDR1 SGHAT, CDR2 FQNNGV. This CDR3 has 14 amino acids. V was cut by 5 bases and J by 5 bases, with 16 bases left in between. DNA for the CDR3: TGTGCCAGCAGCCCTCGGAGGGGGCACGACGAGCAGTACTTC. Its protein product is CASSPRRGHDEQYF.

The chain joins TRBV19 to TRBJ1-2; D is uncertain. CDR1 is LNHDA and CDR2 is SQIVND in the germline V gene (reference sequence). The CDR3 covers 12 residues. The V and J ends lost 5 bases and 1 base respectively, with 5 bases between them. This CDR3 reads CASSRNNYGYTF. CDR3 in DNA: TGTGCCAGTAGTCGTAATAACTATGGCTACACCTTC. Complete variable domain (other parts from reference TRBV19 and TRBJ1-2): DGGITQSPKYLFRKEGQNVTLSCEQNLNHDAMYWYRQDPGQGLRLIYYSQIVNDFQKGDIAEGYSVSREKKESFPLTVTSAQKNPTAFYLCASSRNNYGYTFGSGTRLTVV.

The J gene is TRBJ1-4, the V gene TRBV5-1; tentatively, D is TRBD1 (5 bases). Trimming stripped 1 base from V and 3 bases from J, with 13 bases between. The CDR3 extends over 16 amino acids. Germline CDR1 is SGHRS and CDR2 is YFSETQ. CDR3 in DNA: TGCGCCAGCAGCTTGACTCGGGGCATTGCTAATGAAAAACTGTTTTTT. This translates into CASSLTRGIANEKLFF.

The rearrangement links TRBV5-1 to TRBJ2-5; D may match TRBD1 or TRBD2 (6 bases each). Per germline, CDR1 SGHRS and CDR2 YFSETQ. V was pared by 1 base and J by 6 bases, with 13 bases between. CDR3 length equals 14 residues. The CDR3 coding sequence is TGCGCCAGCAGCTTGCCCAGGGGCGGGAAGACCCAGTACTTC. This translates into CASSLPRGGKTQYF.

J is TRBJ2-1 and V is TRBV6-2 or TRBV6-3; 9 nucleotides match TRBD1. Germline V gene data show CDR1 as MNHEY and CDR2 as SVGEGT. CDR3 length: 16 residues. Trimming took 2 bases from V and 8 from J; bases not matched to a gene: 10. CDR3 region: CASSYRRPGQGYEQFF. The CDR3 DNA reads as TGTGCCAGCAGTTACCGCAGACCGGGACAGGGTTATGAGCAGTTCTTC.

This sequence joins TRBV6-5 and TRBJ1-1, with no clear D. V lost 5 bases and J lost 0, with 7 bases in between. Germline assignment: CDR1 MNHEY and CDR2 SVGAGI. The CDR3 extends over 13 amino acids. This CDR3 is CASSIGVNTEAFF. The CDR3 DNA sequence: TGTGCCAGCAGTATAGGTGTGAACACTGAAGCTTTCTTT.